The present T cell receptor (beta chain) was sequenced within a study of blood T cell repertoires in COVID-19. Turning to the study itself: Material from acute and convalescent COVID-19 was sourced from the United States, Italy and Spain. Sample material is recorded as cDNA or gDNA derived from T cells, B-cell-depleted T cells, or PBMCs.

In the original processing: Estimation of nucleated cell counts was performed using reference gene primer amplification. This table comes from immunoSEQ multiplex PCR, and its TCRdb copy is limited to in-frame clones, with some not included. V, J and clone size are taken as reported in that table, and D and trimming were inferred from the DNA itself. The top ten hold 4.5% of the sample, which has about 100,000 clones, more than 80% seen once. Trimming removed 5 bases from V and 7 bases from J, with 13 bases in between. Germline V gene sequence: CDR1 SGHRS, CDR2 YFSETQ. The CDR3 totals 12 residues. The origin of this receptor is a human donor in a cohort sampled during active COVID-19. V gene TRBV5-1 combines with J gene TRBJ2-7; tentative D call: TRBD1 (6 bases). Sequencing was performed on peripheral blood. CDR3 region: CASSPDSLEQYF. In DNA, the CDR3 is TGCGCCAGCAGTCCGGACAGTTTGGAGCAGTACTTC. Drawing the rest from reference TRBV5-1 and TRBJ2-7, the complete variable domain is KAGVTQTPRYLIKTRGQQVTLSCSPISGHRSVSWYQQTPGQGLQFLFEYFSETQRNKGNFPGRFSGRQFSNSRSEMNVSTLELGDSALYLCASSPDSLEQYFGPGTRLTVT.